The 28 T cell receptor beta chains presented below share a single source sample, sequenced in a study of STAT5B mutations in CD4+ large granular lymphocyte leukemia. Clones were read by immunoSEQ multiplex PCR, and TCRdb kept only the in-frame ones, dropping some. The table lists fewer than 30,000 clones, about three quarters of them singletons. The sequencing sample was made of CD4+ T cells from blood buffy coats. Receptor source: a human donor in good health.

The rearrangement uses TRBV4-1 and TRBJ2-3; D could derive from TRBD1 or TRBD2 (5 bases each). Looked up from germline, CDR1 is MGHRA and CDR2 is YSYEKL. The CDR3 contains 15 residues. Trimming left V 0 bases short and J 1 base short, with 8 bases between. The CDR3 is CASSQDGTRTDTQYF. CDR3 coding DNA: TGCGCCAGCAGCCAAGACGGGACCCGCACAGATACGCAGTATTTT.

This clone appeared once. The chain has TRBV7-9 and TRBJ1-1; TRBD1 might be the D (5 bases). Trimming left V 3 bases short and J 1 base short, with 15 bases between. The CDR3 runs to 16 residues. CDR1 and CDR2 (germline): SEHNR, FQNEAQ (reference sequence). The CDR3 protein is CASSFSGGGGNTEAFF. CDR3 nucleotides: TGTGCCAGCAGCTTTAGTGGGGGTGGTGGGAACACTGAAGCTTTCTTT.

CDR3 DNA sequence: TGTGCCAGCAGCACATTGGGGACAGGGACCACTGAAGCTTTCTTT. Protein sequence: CASSTLGTGTTEAFF. The rearrangement uses TRBV5-5 and TRBJ1-1; 9 bases map to TRBD1. Per the germline V gene, CDR1 is SGHKS and CDR2 is YYEKEE (reference sequence). The V gene end was trimmed by 4 bases and the J gene end by 4 bases; junction bases not matched to a gene: 8. The length of the CDR3 is 15 residues.

The V gene is TRBV7-9, the J gene TRBJ1-1; D is possibly TRBD1 (6 bases). This CDR3 has 13 amino acids. V dropped 5 bases and J dropped 3 bases, with 10 bases sitting between them. Germline lookup yields CDR1 SEHNR and CDR2 FQNEAQ (reference sequence). The CDR3 sequence: CASSPRTDTEAFF. Written as DNA, the CDR3 is TGTGCCAGCAGCCCCCGGACAGACACTGAAGCTTTCTTT.

This clone showed up just a few times. The chain links TRBV27 to TRBJ2-7; tentatively, D is TRBD2 (5 bases). V lost 1 base to trimming and J lost 6 bases, with 13 bases between them. The CDR3 extends over 14 amino acids. Looked up from germline, CDR1 is MNHEY and CDR2 is SMNVEV (reference sequence). The chain's CDR3 is CASSLLGGWGEQYF. CDR3 nucleotides: TGTGCCAGCAGTTTATTAGGAGGATGGGGCGAGCAGTACTTC.

The chain joins TRBV5-6 to TRBJ1-5; the D is unclear. The germline V and J ends were trimmed by 4 bases and 2 bases, with 7 bases remaining between them. This CDR3 has 13 amino acids. CDR1 and CDR2 (germline): SGHDT, YYEEEE. The CDR3 region is CASSVEGNQPQHF. The CDR3 DNA sequence: TGTGCCAGCAGCGTCGAGGGCAATCAGCCCCAGCATTTT.

The rearrangement links TRBV28 to TRBJ2-5; 10 bases agree with TRBD2. The CDR3 runs to 14 residues. Germline V CDR1 and CDR2: MDHEN, SYDVKM. Trimming removed 5 bases from V and 2 bases from J; junction bases left unmatched: 2. The CDR3 loop reads CASSALAGQETQYF. The CDR3 DNA is TGTGCCAGCAGTGCACTAGCGGGACAAGAGACCCAGTACTTC.

This rearrangement joins TRBV27 to TRBJ1-6; D is undetermined. This CDR3 contains 13 residues. Germline V gene lookup returns CDR1 MNHEY and CDR2 SMNVEV (reference sequence). The V and J ends lost 7 bases and 0 bases respectively, with 4 bases between them. DNA of the CDR3: TGTGCCAGCAAGAGCTCCTATAATTCACCCCTCCACTTT. Its translation is CASKSSYNSPLHF.

The table lists this clone with a few counts. The rearrangement uses TRBV6-6 and TRBJ2-7, with 9 bases lining up with TRBD2. This CDR3 comprises 14 residues. Trimming cost V 8 bases and J 4 bases; bases outside gene matches: 9. The V gene's germline CDR1 is MNHNY and CDR2 SVGAGI (reference sequence). CDR3 nucleotides: TGTGCCAGCCAGGACCGAGCGGGGGGTTACGAGCAGTACGTC. Its translation: CASQDRAGGYEQYV.

The chain uses TRBV29-1 and TRBJ2-2; no definite D call. V was shortened by 3 bases and J by 4 bases, with 15 bases between the two germline ends. This CDR3 comprises 15 residues. Germline lookup yields CDR1 SQVTM and CDR2 ANQGSEA. The CDR3 is CSVDRGLPPTGELFF. CDR3 DNA sequence: TGCAGCGTTGACCGCGGTCTCCCTCCCACCGGGGAGCTGTTTTTT.

The chain combines TRBV28 with TRBJ1-2; D unclear. Germline V gives CDR1 MDHEN, CDR2 SYDVKM. V was cut by 6 bases and J by 8 bases, with 13 bases left in between. The CDR3 is made up of 12 amino acids. The CDR3 loop reads CASSPALRGYTF. CDR3 sequence (DNA): TGTGCCAGCAGCCCTGCCCTGAGAGGCTACACCTTC.

The genes are TRBV21-1 and TRBJ2-5; TRBD2, the D gene given by the table, was not confirmed from the DNA. TRBV21-1 is flagged as a pseudogene. CDR3 length: 8 amino acids. The CDR3 coding sequence is TGTGCCAGCCGGGGGCAGTACTTC. Its protein is CASRGQYF.

The genes are TRBV21-1 and TRBJ2-7; the D call in the table, TRBD1, was not verified against the DNA. TRBV21-1 is deemed a pseudogene. The CDR3 sequence is 17 residues long. This CDR3 reads CASSKEPIQGAPYEQYV. The CDR3 nucleotides read TGTGCCAGCAGCAAAGAACCAATACAGGGGGCCCCCTACGAGCAGTACGTC.

This clone was seen only once. CDR3 amino acids: CASNSEGPTEAFF. The CDR3 nucleotides are TGTGCCAGCAATAGCGAAGGTCCGACTGAAGCTTTCTTT. This chain joins TRBV2 and TRBJ1-1; D is unclear. The V end was cut by 7 bases, the J end by 5 bases, with 14 bases between. Germline V gives CDR1 SNHLY, CDR2 FYNNEI. The CDR3 totals 13 residues.

J is TRBJ2-3 and V is TRBV7-9; D unresolved. Germline CDR1 and CDR2: SEHNR and FQNEAQ (reference sequence). V was pared by 2 bases and J by 0 bases, with 12 bases between. CDR3 length: 16 residues. The CDR3 nucleotides read TGTGCCAGCAGCTTATATGGGTATTCTAGCACAGATACGCAGTATTTT. It yields the protein CASSLYGYSSTDTQYF.

This rearrangement joins TRBV12-5 to TRBJ2-1; D perhaps matches TRBD2 (5 bases). Germline CDR1 is LGHNT and CDR2 is FRNRAP. The germline V and J ends were trimmed by 3 bases and 8 bases, with 14 bases remaining between them. This CDR3 has 14 amino acids. The CDR3 DNA is TGTGCTAGTGGTTTATTTCGGGAACGGGATGAGCAGTTCTTC. Encoded protein: CASGLFRERDEQFF.

The CDR3 reads CASSWAGYPNYGYTF. CDR3 DNA sequence: TGTGCCAGCAGCTGGGCAGGCTACCCTAACTATGGCTACACCTTC. The chain recombines TRBV5-6 with TRBJ1-2; D not resolved. The CDR3 extends over 15 amino acids. The V gene's germline CDR1 is SGHDT and CDR2 YYEEEE. The V and J ends lost 3 bases and 0 bases respectively, with 12 bases between them.

This rearrangement joins TRBV28 to TRBJ2-3, with D unclear. V was shortened by 2 bases and J by 8 bases, with 17 bases between the two germline ends. The germline V gene has CDR1 MDHEN and CDR2 SYDVKM. The CDR3 is 15 residues long. The CDR3 spells CASSLQYQTPRTQYF. The CDR3 DNA follows: TGTGCCAGCAGTTTACAGTACCAGACTCCCCGTACGCAGTATTTT.

The chain recombines TRBV28 with TRBJ2-5; D tentatively reads TRBD1 or TRBD2 (6 bases each). CDR1 MDHEN and CDR2 SYDVKM come from the germline V gene. Trimming stripped 5 bases from V and 5 bases from J, with 18 bases between. The CDR3 consists of 15 residues. For the CDR3, the DNA is TGTGCCAGCAGTCCTCGGGGGCGGGGTTCGGAGACCCAGTACTTC. Amino acids: CASSPRGRGSETQYF.

Only a few counts were recorded for this clone. The V call is TRBV19, the J call TRBJ1-3; tentative D call: TRBD1 (5 bases). Deletions cut 9 bases from V and 0 bases from J, with 12 bases between. This CDR3 is 14 amino acids long. Germline V CDR1 and CDR2: LNHDA, SQIVND (reference sequence). For the CDR3, the DNA is TGTGCCAGCCAGACAGCGCACTCTGGAAACACCATATATTTT. Protein sequence: CASQTAHSGNTIYF.

V is TRBV6-6 and J is TRBJ1-3; TRBD1 agrees at 7 bases. The CDR3 loop spans 15 amino acids. With 6 bases clipped from V and 0 bases from J, the junction kept 5 bases outside the gene matches. Germline V CDR1 and CDR2: MNHNY, SVGAGI (reference sequence). Here the CDR3 reads CASSRGSPSGNTIYF. In nucleotides, the CDR3 is TGTGCCAGCAGCAGGGGGTCCCCCTCTGGAAACACCATATATTTT.

V usage is TRBV7-6 and J usage is TRBJ1-4, with TRBD1 matching 8 bases. The V gene's germline CDR1 is SGHVS and CDR2 FNYEAQ. This CDR3 contains 17 residues. J gave up 7 bases and V 5 bases, and 15 bases lay outside the gene matches. This chain's CDR3 is CASSPTQTGVGGEKLFF. The CDR3 DNA reads TGTGCCAGCAGCCCCACTCAGACAGGGGTCGGGGGTGAAAAACTGTTTTTT.

The genes are TRBV7-9 and TRBJ2-7; TRBD2 agrees at 10 bases. J lost 4 bases, V lost 1 base, and 4 bases had no gene match. The CDR3 contains 15 residues. Germline CDR1 is SEHNR and CDR2 is FQNEAQ (reference sequence). CDR3 loop: CASSLGAGGAYEQYF. The CDR3 bases are TGTGCCAGCAGCTTAGGAGCGGGAGGGGCGTACGAGCAGTACTTC. Drawing the rest from reference TRBV7-9 and TRBJ2-7, the complete variable domain is DTGVSQNPRHKITKRGQNVTFRCDPISEHNRLYWYRQTLGQGPEFLTYFQNEAQLEKSRLLSDRFSAERPKGSFSTLEIQRTEQGDSAMYLCASSLGAGGAYEQYFGPGTRLTVT.

This chain's CDR3 is CSAGRTYEQYF. The CDR3 DNA sequence: TGCAGTGCAGGACGAACCTACGAGCAGTACTTC. The gene calls are TRBV20-1 and TRBJ2-7; D unresolved. Trimming removed 6 bases at V and 2 bases at J, with 8 bases between. Per germline, CDR1 DFQATT and CDR2 SNEGSKA (reference sequence). CDR3 length: 11 amino acids.

The chain combines TRBV6-1 with TRBJ1-1; tentatively, D is TRBD1 (5 bases). The CDR3 runs to 14 residues. Germline loops: CDR1 MNHNS, CDR2 SASEGT. Trimming removed 9 bases from V and 3 bases from J, with 17 bases in between. CDR3 in amino acids: CASRAPGGYTEAFF. Written as DNA, the CDR3 is TGTGCCAGTAGGGCACCGGGGGGGTACACTGAAGCTTTCTTT.

Here the CDR3 reads CASSLADARVATNEKLFF. The DNA of the CDR3 is TGTGCCAGCAGCTTAGCTGACGCCCGAGTTGCAACTAATGAAAAACTGTTTTTT. The chain joins TRBV7-9 to TRBJ1-4; D is unclear. Trimming removed 0 bases at V and 0 bases at J, with 14 bases between. The CDR3 is 18 amino acids. Per germline, CDR1 SEHNR and CDR2 FQNEAQ (reference sequence). Full variable domain (missing parts from reference TRBV7-9 and TRBJ1-4): DTGVSQNPRHKITKRGQNVTFRCDPISEHNRLYWYRQTLGQGPEFLTYFQNEAQLEKSRLLSDRFSAERPKGSFSTLEIQRTEQGDSAMYLCASSLADARVATNEKLFFGSGTQLSVL.

The chain recombines TRBV6-6 with TRBJ1-3; a possible D gene is TRBD1 (5 bases). Germline V gene lookup returns CDR1 MNHNY and CDR2 SVGAGI (reference sequence). Trimming took off 5 bases at V and 2 bases at J, with 13 bases between the two ends. The CDR3 has 15 residues. The CDR3 nucleotides read TGTGCCAGCAGTCTTGGGGCGCTGGCTGGAAACACCATATATTTT. Its protein is CASSLGALAGNTIYF.

This clone came up a few times. V is TRBV10-2 and J is TRBJ1-5, with D hard to call. This CDR3 is 14 amino acids long. The germline gives CDR1 WSHSY, CDR2 SAAADI. The ends were cut back, 6 bases at V and 4 bases at J, with 13 bases in the middle. This CDR3 reads CASSADSGNQPQHF. The DNA of the CDR3 is TGCGCCAGCAGCGCGGACTCGGGGAATCAGCCCCAGCATTTT.